The rows below give T cell receptor beta chains drawn from one sample of a study of cytomegalovirus exposure and HLA in healthy donors. TCRdb's copy holds only in-frame clones and misses some; the assay was immunoSEQ multiplex PCR. The sample consists of 120,000 to 150,000 clones, 85% to 90% of them appearing once. The specimen was PBMCs. The origin of the receptors is a woman aged 18-29 years in good health and CMV-seropositive. The CDR3 runs from the conserved cysteine through the conserved F or W. A D gene is named only where the DNA matches it firmly. Only some rows state a clone size, as once, few, many or a class for expanded clones.

v_gene	j_gene	abundance	d_gene	CDR3nt	CDR3aa
TRBV7-2	TRBJ2-7	.	TRBD2	TGTGCCAGCAGCTTAAGTGGCGGGGGGGCCCCCTACGAGCAGTACTTC	CASSLSGGGAPYEQYF
TRBV7-3	TRBJ2-7	.	TRBD1	TGTGCCAGCAGCTCCTTCGGACAGGGGAGCGAGCAGTACTTC	CASSSFGQGSEQYF
TRBV9	TRBJ2-7	.	TRBD1	TGTGCCAGCAGCGTGAGGACAGGTGACGGCGAGCAGTACTTC	CASSVRTGDGEQYF
TRBV4-1	TRBJ2-5	once	.	TGCGCCAGCAGCCCCGCAGTCCAAGAGACCCAGTACTTC	CASSPAVQETQYF
TRBV28	TRBJ1-4	once	.	TGTGCCAGCAGCTTACGCGACTGGGCAACTAATGAAAAACTGTTTTTT	CASSLRDWATNEKLFF
TRBV7-8	TRBJ2-7	.	.	TGTGCCAGCAGCTTTAATAGGAGGGGCGGCGAGCAGTACTTC	CASSFNRRGGEQYF
TRBV11-1	TRBJ2-3	.	.	TGTGCCAGCAGCCGGCGGAACCCTAGCACAGATACGCAGTATTTT	CASSRRNPSTDTQYF
TRBV5-1	TRBJ2-7	.	TRBD2	TGCGCCAGCAGCATAAGCGGGAGGGCCCTCGGGGAGCAGTACTTC	CASSISGRALGEQYF
TRBV7-9	TRBJ2-5	.	.	TGTGCCAGCAGCTTAGCCGGACAGAATCTAGGGACCCAGTACTTC	CASSLAGQNLGTQYF
TRBV23-1	TRBJ2-7	.	TRBD2	TGCGCCAGCAGTCAATCGACGCGGGAGCCGCAATACGAGCAGTACTTC	CASSQSTREPQYEQYF
TRBV11-2	TRBJ2-3	.	.	TGTGCCAGCAGCTTAGCGGGTGGAGGAGATACGCAGTATTTT	CASSLAGGGDTQYF
TRBV28	TRBJ2-1	once	TRBD2	TGTGCCAGCACTAGCGGGGCTTACAATGAGCAGTTCTTC	CASTSGAYNEQFF
TRBV6-1	TRBJ2-3	.	.	TGTGCCAGCAGTGAATTTCTAGTCGGCACAGATACGCAGTATTTT	CASSEFLVGTDTQYF
TRBV27	TRBJ2-1	.	TRBD2	TGTGCCAGCAATAGCCTCGGGGGGTCTAGCTCCTACAATGAGCAGTTCTTC	CASNSLGGSSSYNEQFF
TRBV7-9	TRBJ2-1	.	TRBD1	TGTGCCAGCAGCCCACCCCGGGACAGCAATGAGCAGTTCTTC	CASSPPRDSNEQFF